The T cell receptor beta chain under discussion was sequenced for a study of human T cells and chemical hapten exposure (dated by TCRdb to about 2021). As for the study more broadly: For sensitization, 2% DPC in acetone was applied to a 2 cm by 2 cm area of upper inner arm skin. Throughout the approximately 23-week study period, patients were also given weekly therapeutic DPC doses on the scalp. Patch testing on the upper back used Finn chambers containing 0.01% DPC, with scoring done after 6 days according to International Contact Dermatitis Research Group standards. Alopecia areata with under or over 50% scalp involvement, alopecia totalis and alopecia universalis were represented in the patient cohort, which was mostly female. The libraries were sequenced as a pool, and the TCR yield per sample differed mostly because of small variations in library volumes within the pool. Peripheral blood TCR repertoire changes were tracked in vivo in alopecia patients during primary and secondary sensitization to the hapten diphenylcyclopropenone (DPC). Blood samples were taken from patients before sensitization (week 0) and at 2, 6 and about 24 weeks after DPC sensitization. Twenty-nine alopecia patients gave blood for TCR sequencing at one to four time points (pre-sensitization, 2, 6 and 24 weeks). Both TCR alpha and TCR beta chains were sequenced from each blood RNA sample. General conclusions and limits of the study: Patch test score correlated positively with the number of PT1 expanded TCRs, reaching significance at thresholds 8, 16 and 32 but not at 4. Repeated subsampling changed both the strength of the expansion versus patch-test correlation and the threshold at which the correlation became significant. No change with DPC sensitization was found in the number of TCRs above 1 in 1000 frequency, and no evidence of global repertoire structure alterations was found. Because every patient had alopecia, a presumed autoimmune disease, the patients' immune response might differ from that of healthy individuals. Compared with pre-sensitization or healthy control sets, expanded TCRs formed significantly more large CDR3 similarity clusters, which is consistent with antigen-driven responses.

Libraries were made using RACE. The listed sequencing device is NextSeq 500. During library preparation, unique molecular identifiers were attached to individual cDNA molecules so that TCRs could be counted quantitatively and reproducibly. In the source study's methods: Samples had a median of roughly 87,000 TCRs, with a range from about 23,224 to 690,600. The Decombinator software suite was used to annotate the V, J and CDR3 of the TCR reads. Every sample was subsampled to the same number of TCRs (28,000) for the PS versus PT1 abundance plots. Expanded TCRs were defined as absent before sensitization and observed at least eight times at the 2-week time point. In-frame beta chains were kept once TCRdb had trimmed the public reads at Q25 with fastp and called clones with MiXCR. Identical CDR3 protein sequences are pooled into one entry, listed with their most common genes and DNA. These V and J calls rely on TCRdb rather than the paper's analysis. This sample lists some 52,000 distinct CDR3 sequences; 11% were detected once. The ten largest account for under 2% of the sample.

This clonotype appeared many times. This receptor's antigen is unknown. Base qualities are not provided; no much larger clone lies one nucleotide away. Trimming takes 3 bases off V and 0 bases off J; junction bases not matched to a gene: 18. The germline V gene encodes CDR1 MDHEN and CDR2 SYDVKM. The CDR3 numbers 21 residues from cysteine through phenylalanine. Only CDR3 DNA is held: 63 bases, read in frame from base 1. Per the publication, the time point label means: patch test 1, 2 weeks after DPC sensitization. This specimen's treatment or condition label, per the study, means: therapeutic diphenylcyclopropenone sensitization with weekly scalp DPC. Total RNA was isolated from unfractionated whole blood collected in Tempus Blood RNA tubes. At every patch-test visit, the blood draw took place before the patch test was put on. Patients were eligible if aged 18 to 70, diagnosed with alopecia and judged suitable for DPC therapy, and pregnant patients were excluded.

The material sequenced was whole blood, taken in connection with sensitization to the hapten diphenylcyclopropenone (DPC). The chain was built from TRBV28 and TRBJ2-4; TRBD2 agrees with 9 junctional bases. The sequence derives from a woman between 35 and 50 years old with alopecia areata. Some clones in this sample may be carry-over from other donors' samples. The CDR3 loop reads CASSFPSGGRALGLAKNIQYF. The DNA sequence reads TGTGCCAGCAGTTTCCCTTCCGGCGGGAGGGCCTTAGGGTTAGCCAAAAACATTCAGTACTTC.